This TCR beta chain was observed in a study of human T cells and chemical hapten exposure. Via MiXCR, TCRdb re-called the RACE reads, giving one row per CDR3 protein. Among tens of thousands of distinct CDR3 sequences, 5.5% were seen once, and the ten largest hold 9.5% to 15%. The sample holds many counts of this clonotype. Sample time point: healthy volunteer bleed at 6 weeks. The study extracted total RNA from unfractionated whole blood. Germline-derived CDR1 and CDR2 are DFQATT and SNEGSKA (reference sequence). Trimming removed 2 bases at V and 5 bases at J, with 9 bases between. The CDR3 consists of 13 residues.

The TCR comes from a human donor in good health. Some clones in this sample may be carry-over from other donors' samples. The V and J genes are TRBV20-1 and TRBJ2-2; D not resolved. What was sequenced was whole blood. The CDR3 DNA is TGCAGTGCTAGAATAGGGCAGACCGGGGAGCTGTTTTTT. This gives the protein CSARIGQTGELFF.